The 18 T cell receptor beta chains below come from one sample, sequenced in a study of glioma-infiltrating T cells after dendritic cell vaccination. The assay was immunoSEQ multiplex PCR, and TCRdb's table has in-frame clones only and misses some. This table holds about 67,000 clones, roughly 79% found once. The sequenced sample was blood, obtained before dendritic cell vaccination. The receptors here all came from a human donor with glioblastoma.

The chain recombines TRBV5-1 with TRBJ1-2; 10 bases fit TRBD1. CDR1 is SGHRS, CDR2 YFSETQ, per germline. The CDR3 has 15 amino acids. With V trimmed by 5 bases and J by 8 bases, 12 bases remained unmatched. Written as DNA, the CDR3 is TGCGCCAGCAGTTACGAGACAGGGGGCACGGGGGGCTACACCTTC. This encodes CASSYETGGTGGYTF.

The chain links TRBV19 to TRBJ2-1; 7 nucleotides match TRBD2. Trimming at V came to 5 bases and at J to 13 bases, leaving 14 bases not matched to a gene. The CDR3 is 14 amino acids. Germline V lookup: CDR1 LNHDA, CDR2 SQIVND (reference sequence). The CDR3 sequence: CASSERGGRGNQFF. CDR3 sequence (DNA): TGTGCCAGTAGTGAGCGGGGAGGCCGTGGAAATCAGTTCTTC. Full variable domain (remainder filled in from reference TRBV19 and TRBJ2-1): DGGITQSPKYLFRKEGQNVTLSCEQNLNHDAMYWYRQDPGQGLRLIYYSQIVNDFQKGDIAEGYSVSREKKESFPLTVTSAQKNPTAFYLCASSERGGRGNQFFGPGTRLTVL.

The chain recombines TRBV5-1 with TRBJ1-2; 9 positions match TRBD1. Germline V lookup: CDR1 SGHRS, CDR2 YFSETQ. The J segment lost 6 bases and the V segment lost 4 bases, leaving 10 bases of the junction unmatched. The CDR3 runs to 15 residues. The CDR3 sequence is CASSATGGESNGYTF. Written as DNA, the CDR3 is TGCGCCAGCAGCGCCACAGGGGGCGAATCCAATGGCTACACCTTC.

The genes are TRBV11-2 and TRBJ2-7, with D possibly being TRBD1 (6 bases). The CDR3 has 14 residues. V lost 1 base, J lost 3 bases, and 10 bases lay in between. Germline CDR1 and CDR2: SGHAT and FQNNGV. CDR3 in amino acids: CASSLVGGGYEQYF. CDR3 sequence (DNA): TGTGCCAGCAGCTTAGTTGGGGGCGGCTACGAGCAGTACTTC.

V and J are TRBV6-4 and TRBJ1-5; 9 bases map to TRBD1. Germline CDR1 MRHNA, CDR2 SNTAGT. The CDR3 runs to 15 residues. V gave up 5 bases and J gave up 3 bases; unmatched junction bases: 5. The CDR3: CASSPGTGPNQPQHF. The CDR3 bases are TGTGCCAGCAGTCCCGGGACAGGGCCCAATCAGCCCCAGCATTTT.

The rearrangement links TRBV6-1 to TRBJ1-1, with TRBD1 matching 7 bases. There are 15 residues in the CDR3. The trim removed 1 base at V and 7 bases at J, leaving 9 bases unmatched. CDR1 and CDR2 from the germline V gene are MNHNS and SASEGT. CDR3 amino acids: CASSEGGTATVEAFF. As DNA, the CDR3 is TGTGCCAGCAGTGAAGGCGGGACAGCGACAGTTGAAGCTTTCTTT.

This clone was detected once. The rearrangement uses TRBV15 and TRBJ1-1, with TRBD1 as a possible D gene (6 bases). V was pared by 7 bases and J by 6 bases, with 18 bases between. The length of the CDR3 is 14 residues. The germline V gene has CDR1 LNHNV and CDR2 YYDKDF (reference sequence). Here the CDR3 reads CATIQGRDQSEAFF. In nucleotides, the CDR3 is TGTGCCACCATACAGGGCCGCGATCAGTCTGAAGCTTTCTTT. Variable domain in full (rest from reference TRBV15 and TRBJ1-1): DAMVIQNPRYQVTQFGKPVTLSCSQTLNHNVMYWYQQKSSQAPKLLFHYYDKDFNNEADTPDNFQSRRPNTSFCFLDIRSPGLGDTAMYLCATIQGRDQSEAFFGQGTRLTVV.

This clone appeared a few times. This chain links TRBV7-9 with TRBJ1-2; D uncertain. Germline-derived CDR1 and CDR2 are SEHNR and FQNEAQ (reference sequence). This CDR3 has 14 amino acids. V dropped 1 base and J dropped 8 bases, with 14 bases sitting between them. The CDR3 loop is CASSLGGPQWGYTF. The CDR3 nucleotides are TGTGCCAGCAGCTTAGGAGGGCCGCAGTGGGGCTACACCTTC.

This rearrangement joins TRBV15 to TRBJ2-7; TRBD1 might be the D (5 bases). The CDR3 has 15 amino acids. Trimming took off 0 bases at V and 1 base at J, with 10 bases between the two ends. Germline V gene data show CDR1 as LNHNV and CDR2 as YYDKDF (reference sequence). DNA of the CDR3: TGTGCCACCAGCAGAGACAACTCAGGGTCCTACGAGCAGTACTTC. The encoded protein is CATSRDNSGSYEQYF. Drawing the rest from reference TRBV15 and TRBJ2-7, the complete variable domain is DAMVIQNPRYQVTQFGKPVTLSCSQTLNHNVMYWYQQKSSQAPKLLFHYYDKDFNNEADTPDNFQSRRPNTSFCFLDIRSPGLGDTAMYLCATSRDNSGSYEQYFGPGTRLTVT.

The chain uses TRBV7-2 and TRBJ1-5; D ambiguous. This CDR3 spans 15 amino acids. Germline CDR1 SGHTA, CDR2 FQGNSA. The germline V and J ends were trimmed by 0 bases and 0 bases, with 6 bases remaining between them. The CDR3 nucleotides read TGTGCCAGCAGCTTAGCGTCCGTTAGCAATCAGCCCCAGCATTTT. It encodes CASSLASVSNQPQHF. The full variable domain, in which reference TRBV7-2 and TRBJ1-5 provide the parts outside the CDR3, is GAGVSQSPSNKVTEKGKDVELRCDPISGHTALYWYRQSLGQGLEFLIYFQGNSAPDKSGLPSDRFSAERTGGSVSTLTIQRTQQEDSAVYLCASSLASVSNQPQHFGDGTRLSIL.

V and J are TRBV15 and TRBJ2-7; D is perhaps TRBD1 (5 bases). This CDR3 is 13 amino acids long. Trimming cost V 0 bases and J 6 bases, with 9 bases left between them. Germline CDR1 reads LNHNV; CDR2 reads YYDKDF (reference sequence). For the CDR3, the DNA is TGTGCCACCAGCAGAGATTTGCAGGGCGAGCAGTACTTC. This gives the protein CATSRDLQGEQYF.

The rearrangement uses TRBV29-1 and TRBJ1-2; D is ambiguous. The germline V and J ends were trimmed by 3 bases and 2 bases, with 7 bases remaining between them. The CDR3 consists of 12 residues. CDR1 is SQVTM and CDR2 is ANQGSEA in the germline V gene. CDR3 residues: CSVETQNYGYTF. The CDR3 nucleotides are TGCAGCGTTGAGACACAGAACTATGGCTACACCTTC.

This chain joins TRBV9 and TRBJ2-5; 16 bases are a match to TRBD2. There are 19 residues in the CDR3. J was trimmed by 5 bases and V by 2 bases; bases with no gene match: 12. Looked up from germline, CDR1 is SGDLS and CDR2 is YYNGEE. For the CDR3, the DNA is TGTGCCAGCAGCGTGGGTTCCGGGACTAGCGGGGGGGCCTGGGAGACCCAGTACTTC. It translates to CASSVGSGTSGGAWETQYF.

V and J are TRBV6-5 and TRBJ2-1, with 7 nucleotides matching TRBD1. The CDR3 totals 14 residues. After removal of 8 bases from V and 3 bases from J, the junction contained 7 bases not matched to a gene. Germline loops: CDR1 MNHEY, CDR2 SVGAGI. The CDR3 coding sequence is TGTGCCAGCGGCTCAGGGGGTGGCTACAATGAGCAGTTCTTC. Its translation is CASGSGGGYNEQFF.

The V and J genes are TRBV7-2 and TRBJ1-1, with TRBD1 matching over 8 bases. The CDR3 is 16 amino acids. V gave up 5 bases and J gave up 0 bases; unmatched junction bases: 8. Germline V gene sequence: CDR1 SGHTA, CDR2 FQGNSA. The CDR3 reads CASSQGTGFLNTEAFF. CDR3 DNA sequence: TGTGCCAGCAGCCAAGGGACAGGCTTCTTGAACACTGAAGCTTTCTTT. The full variable domain, rest sourced from reference TRBV7-2 and TRBJ1-1, is GAGVSQSPSNKVTEKGKDVELRCDPISGHTALYWYRQSLGQGLEFLIYFQGNSAPDKSGLPSDRFSAERTGGSVSTLTIQRTQQEDSAVYLCASSQGTGFLNTEAFFGQGTRLTVV.

The chain employs TRBV13 and TRBJ1-4, with TRBD1 as a possible D gene (6 bases). In germline, CDR1 is PRHDT, CDR2 FYEKMQ (reference sequence). The CDR3 totals 15 residues. Between the trimmed V and J ends, which lost 0 bases and 8 bases, there was a span of 13 bases. CDR3 amino acids: CASSLGGTSPEKLFF. The CDR3, as DNA: TGTGCCAGCAGCTTAGGGGGGACAAGCCCCGAAAAACTGTTTTTT. Drawing the rest from reference TRBV13 and TRBJ1-4, the complete variable domain is AAGVIQSPRHLIKEKRETATLKCYPIPRHDTVYWYQQGPGQDPQFLISFYEKMQSDKGSIPDRFSAQQFSDYHSELNMSSLELGDSALYFCASSLGGTSPEKLFFGSGTQLSVL.

In its sample, this clone was seen once. Other DNA sequences in this specimen translate into the identical CDR3. This chain links TRBV9 with TRBJ2-7, with 7 nucleotides matching TRBD1. The CDR3 extends over 15 amino acids. The V gene end was trimmed by 0 bases and the J gene end by 1 base; junction bases not matched to a gene: 4. Looked up from germline, CDR1 is SGDLS and CDR2 is YYNGEE. The CDR3 bases are TGTGCCAGCAGCGTAGGAACAGGGGTTTCCTACGAGCAGTACTTC. Translation gives CASSVGTGVSYEQYF.

Only a few counts were recorded for this clone. The chain is built from TRBV6-5 and TRBJ1-3; D is unclear. CDR1 is MNHEY and CDR2 is SVGAGI in the germline V gene. The V and J ends lost 7 bases and 1 base respectively, with 14 bases between them. This CDR3 has 15 amino acids. DNA for the CDR3: TGTGCCAGCACCTACCAGACTGGGTCTGGAAACACCATATATTTT. It specifies CASTYQTGSGNTIYF.